This T cell receptor beta chain was sequenced for a study of shared clonotypes between healthy human individuals. About the study: Each donor's CD8 memory used one plate, CD8 naive two, each CD4 subset three.

CD4+ cells yielded CD45RA+ naive and CD45RA-negative memory subsets. The germline V gene has CDR1 SGHRS and CDR2 YFSETQ. The CDR3 sequence is 16 residues long. Trimming pared 4 bases from V and 4 bases from J, leaving 20 bases between. Genomic DNA per cell subset filled all wells of several immunoSEQ plates. The input for sorted-subset replicate PCRs was approximately 210 ng DNA, 30,000 or so T cell genomes. Method: immunoSEQ multiplex PCR; TCRdb's copy keeps in-frame clones and lacks some. Of some 2,500,000 clones listed, roughly 93% are singletons. Sequencing was done on a sample of naive CD4+ T cells from PBMCs. Subset denoted: CD45RA+ positively selected. The sequence came from a man in his late teens or twenties in good health. Some clones in this sample may be carry-over from other donors' samples. V gene TRBV5-1 combines with J gene TRBJ1-2, with TRBD1 as a possible D gene (6 bases). CDR3 residues: CASSPGQYGSSYGYTF. CDR3 coding DNA: TGCGCCAGCAGCCCAGGACAGTATGGGAGTAGCTATGGCTACACCTTC.